The entry below gives a single T cell receptor (beta chain) sequence along with its context. Its target is not known. The sample originates from a study of Ad26.COV2.S vaccination and SARS-CoV-2 variants. As for the study in general: Donor allocation was to the COV1001 Ad26.COV2.S trial arm.

Sequenced by immunoSEQ multiplex PCR; TCRdb stores in-frame clones only, minus some. There are a few hundred thousand clones in the sample; roughly 84% occur only once, and more than 3% lies in the top ten. Whole-study findings and limits: Recipients of either vaccine or placebo displayed similar breadth of non-spike TCRs. Substantial breadth was reportedly displayed by spike-specific CD8+ and CD4+ T cell responses after vaccination.

Germline CDR1 MNHEY, CDR2 SVGEGT. This CDR3 region has 13 residues. V lost 5 bases and J lost 8; bases outside the gene matches: 4. Treatment here: over 15 received Ad26.COV2.S at low or high dose, single or two shots; roughly five received placebo; per-sample allocation not given. The samples date from day 63 after the first vaccine or placebo injection. The starting material was peripheral blood, obtained in a trial of Ad26.COV2.S vaccine versus placebo. The rearrangement joins TRBV6-2 or TRBV6-3 to TRBJ2-1; 9 nucleotides line up with TRBD1. The clonotype was recovered from a person aged 18-60 years who received the Ad26.COV2.S COVID-19 vaccine or a placebo. The CDR3 nucleotides read TGTGCCAGCAGTCCCCGGACAGGGGATGAGCAGTTCTTC. Protein: CASSPRTGDEQFF.